The present T cell receptor beta chain was sequenced within a study of regulatory T cells in long-lasting Graves disease. General observations from the study: Investigators studied peripheral blood only, not thyroid tissue.

Building the TCR beta libraries relied on iRepertoire HTBI primers, and CDR3 regions underwent Arm-PCR. Per the study methods: Detected in the samples were around 59 TRBV and 14 TRBJ segments. TCRdb reprocessed the multiplex PCR reads via MiXCR and lists one record per CDR3 protein. Clone size and V and J calls follow TCRdb, not the original study. The sample carries about 200,000 distinct CDR3 sequences, around 17% recorded once. Time point: newly diagnosed GD, antithyroid drugs for less than 3 months. Following extraction of RNA from PBMCs, that RNA was used to make the TCR library. In this sample, this clonotype turned up a few times. What it binds is not known. Sequencing used peripheral blood mononuclear cells (PBMCs), obtained at new diagnosis, from a patient treated with antithyroid drugs. This TCR came from a female donor with Graves disease.

The CDR3 DNA reads TGTGCCAGCAGCCGGGGACAGGGGGTTTTGTCTGGCTACACCTTC. Encoded protein: CASSRGQGVLSGYTF. V is TRBV9 and J is TRBJ1-2, with 11 bases matching TRBD1. The germline gives CDR1 SGDLS, CDR2 YYNGEE. V shed 4 bases, J shed 7 bases, and the junction held 9 bases outside the gene matches. This CDR3 contains 15 residues.